This TCR beta chain is drawn from a study of regulatory and conventional T cells in RAG deficiency. Findings and limits, study-wide: Shorter CDR3s in all patient subsets; >75% Treg-Tconv overlap in Omenn. RAG-deficient patients showed markedly lower Shannon entropy and higher Simpson indices than control T-cell subsets. Omenn syndrome and CID/AS patients had around 100-fold fewer unique Treg TCR beta sequences, versus 9.5 to 10-fold elsewhere.

Produced via immunoSEQ multiplex PCR; TCRdb's table is partial and in-frame only. The sample carries 20,000 to 25,000 clones, nearly 96% recorded once. Concerning this clone: The antigen is undetermined.

Blood CD4+ CD25-low CD127-high conventional T cells supplied the genomic DNA template. The CDR3 is 14 residues long. Trimming took 4 bases from V and 3 from J, leaving 13 bases between them. Germline loops: CDR1 MGHRA, CDR2 YSYEKL. This same sample was also taken into another study, of regulatory T cells. That source adds: The PCR used 52 TRBV and 13 TRBJ primers. In patients, unique TRB V-J pairs were restricted and V/J usage skewed, especially in Tregs.

The gene calls are TRBV4-1 and TRBJ2-7, with D possibly being TRBD1 (6 bases). Sequenced material: CD25- CD4+ T cells sorted from blood. The source of this sequence is a human donor in good health. The CDR3 coding sequence is TGCGCCAGCAGCCCGGACCCCAGGGGCTACGAGCAGTACTTC. This translates into CASSPDPRGYEQYF.